The text below deals with one T cell receptor beta chain. What it binds is unknown. The source of the sample is a study of CD8 T cells in ankylosing spondylitis. General study points: The authors reported significant enrichment of disease-linked clones in matched ankylosing spondylitis synovial fluid. Previously reported in reactive arthritis synovial fluid and blood were some of the motif variants. A TCR beta motif of about eight highly homologous variants seemed to mark ankylosing spondylitis blood. A CD8+ phenotype characterized the disease-linked clones, which were relatively rare in peripheral blood.

It was by quantitative 5'-RACE with molecular barcodes that TCR beta libraries were made. TCRdb fed the 5' RACE reads into MiXCR, producing one record per CDR3 protein. The sample has a few hundred thousand distinct CDR3 sequences, 15% to 20% seen once. Germline V lookup: CDR1 SGHAT, CDR2 FQNNGV. The V gene lost 2 bases and the J gene lost 2 bases, with 18 bases spanning the gap. The CDR3 consists of 18 residues. The sequence was collected from a male donor with ankylosing spondylitis. This sequence joins TRBV11-2 and TRBJ2-2; D tentatively fits TRBD1 or TRBD2 (5 bases each). Sequenced material: blood, either unsorted or a sorted T cell fraction (not recorded which). The CDR3 nucleotides read TGTGCCAGCAGCTTACTTCCGGGACCCATGTCCAACACCGGGGAGCTGTTTTTT. Encoded protein: CASSLLPGPMSNTGELFF. Looking up the rest from reference TRBV11-2 and TRBJ2-2 gives the full variable domain: EAGVAQSPRYKIIEKRQSVAFWCNPISGHATLYWYQQILGQGPKLLIQFQNNGVVDDSQLPKDRFSAERLKGVDSTLKIQPAKLEDSAVYLCASSLLPGPMSNTGELFFGEGSRLTVL.